Each of the 21 T cell receptor beta chains below was sequenced from the same sample in a study. TCRdb re-called the 5' RACE reads through MiXCR, storing one row per CDR3 protein. The data contain 25,000 to 40,000 distinct CDR3 sequences, approximately 24% of them singletons. Sequenced: memory CD4+ T cells sorted from blood. Sample subset: memory CD4+ T cells, CD4+CD45RO+CD25-. The receptors shown here come from a female donor with breast cancer.

Concerning this clonotype: Since a much larger clone is just one base distant, this may be a read error. The chain has TRBV4-1 and TRBJ2-3, with TRBD2 identical over 8 bases. From germline, CDR1 is MGHRA and CDR2 YSYEKL. This CDR3 is built from 18 residues. CDR3 residues: CASSRPGSGGTSTGTQYF. CDR3 sequence (DNA): TGCGCCAGCAGCCGCCCCGGGAGCGGGGGTACTAGCACAGGTACGCAGTATTTT.

This sequence joins TRBV5-1 and TRBJ2-1, with 13 bases matching TRBD2. V was pared by 1 base and J by 7 bases, with 11 bases of the junction left unmatched. From germline, CDR1 is SGHRS and CDR2 YFSETQ. The CDR3 runs 18 residues. The CDR3 loop reads CASSLPGTSGEPKNEQFF. The DNA of the CDR3 is TGCGCCAGCAGCTTGCCAGGGACTAGCGGGGAACCAAAAAATGAGCAGTTCTTC. Full variable domain (outside the CDR3, taken from reference TRBV5-1 and TRBJ2-1): KAGVTQTPRYLIKTRGQQVTLSCSPISGHRSVSWYQQTPGQGLQFLFEYFSETQRNKGNFPGRFSGRQFSNSRSEMNVSTLELGDSALYLCASSLPGTSGEPKNEQFFGPGTRLTVL.

At least ten counts were recorded for this clonotype. The rearrangement joins TRBV27 to TRBJ2-7; no reliable D call. V lost 5 bases, J lost 2 bases, and 7 bases lay in between. Germline assignment: CDR1 MNHEY and CDR2 SMNVEV (reference sequence). The CDR3 has 12 amino acids. The chain's CDR3 is CASSPSPYEQYF. The CDR3 DNA is TGTGCCAGCAGTCCCTCCCCCTACGAGCAGTACTTC.

The V gene is TRBV28, the J gene TRBJ1-1; unclear D gene. The CDR3 is 11 amino acids. V was clipped by 6 bases and J by 7 bases, with 9 bases between them. Per germline, CDR1 MDHEN and CDR2 SYDVKM. DNA for the CDR3: TGTGCCAGCAGCCGAATGTTTGAAGCTTTCTTT. This codes for CASSRMFEAFF.

This chain connects TRBV24-1 to TRBJ1-1, with a weak D call TRBD1 (5 bases). CDR3 length equals 14 residues. The V gene's germline CDR1 is KGHDR and CDR2 SFDVKD. V gave up 2 bases and J gave up 1 base, with 7 bases separating them. CDR3 sequence: CATSDSDRNTEAFF. The CDR3 nucleotides read TGTGCCACCAGTGATTCTGACAGGAACACTGAAGCTTTCTTT.

The V call is TRBV5-1, the J call TRBJ1-1; a weak D match, TRBD1 (6 bases). Trimming took off 0 bases at V and 4 bases at J, with 16 bases between the two ends. Germline V gives CDR1 SGHRS, CDR2 YFSETQ. This CDR3 has 16 residues. Here the CDR3 DNA reads TGCGCCAGCAGCTTGGTCCTAATGGGCAGGGGCACTGAAGCTTTCTTT. Encoded protein: CASSLVLMGRGTEAFF.

The chain is built from TRBV4-1 and TRBJ2-3, with a tentative D call TRBD1 (5 bases). This CDR3 contains 15 residues. From germline, CDR1 is MGHRA and CDR2 YSYEKL. Deletions cut 1 base from V and 1 base from J, with 9 bases between. The CDR3 region is CASSQVEQGTDTQYF. In DNA form, the CDR3 reads TGCGCCAGCAGCCAAGTGGAACAGGGCACAGATACGCAGTATTTT.

This clonotype was detected only a few times. The CDR3 sequence: CASSLNEQTLAKNIQYF. The CDR3, as DNA: TGTGCCAGCAGTTTAAACGAACAGACACTAGCCAAAAACATTCAGTACTTC. The rearrangement joins TRBV28 to TRBJ2-4; D uncertain. Germline assignment: CDR1 MDHEN and CDR2 SYDVKM. V was trimmed by 2 bases and J by 0 bases, leaving 14 bases between them. There are 17 residues in the CDR3.

The chain is built from TRBV5-1 and TRBJ1-1; no clear D. V lost 0 bases to trimming and J lost 4 bases, with 10 bases between them. Germline lookup yields CDR1 SGHRS and CDR2 YFSETQ. The CDR3 loop spans 14 amino acids. CDR3 protein: CASSLVPGGTEAFF. The DNA of the CDR3 is TGCGCCAGCAGCTTGGTTCCTGGTGGCACTGAAGCTTTCTTT.

This clonotype was picked up many times. The rearrangement uses TRBV27 and TRBJ1-1; D not certain. The CDR3 runs 11 residues. Germline V gene sequence: CDR1 MNHEY, CDR2 SMNVEV (reference sequence). V was cut by 5 bases and J by 5 bases, with 6 bases left in between. The CDR3 DNA follows: TGTGCCAGCAGTCGAGGTACTGAAGCTTTCTTT. Translating gives CASSRGTEAFF.

A note on this clonotype: A read error may explain this, as a much larger clone is one base away. The J gene is TRBJ2-7, the V gene TRBV5-1, with 7 bases matching TRBD1. Trimming removed 2 bases from V and 3 bases from J; junction bases left unmatched: 5. The germline gives CDR1 SGHRS, CDR2 YFSETQ. The CDR3 runs to 14 residues. The CDR3 DNA reads TGCGCCAGCAGCTTTGAGGACAGGTGCTACGAGCAGTACTTC. It specifies CASSFEDRCYEQYF.

This clonotype was counted ten times or more. This chain connects TRBV9 to TRBJ2-3; TRBD2 might be the D (6 bases). Germline V gives CDR1 SGDLS, CDR2 YYNGEE. V lost 3 bases to trimming and J lost 9 bases, with 14 bases between them. CDR3 length: 13 residues. The CDR3 loop is CASSGRGYDTQYF. CDR3 DNA: TGTGCCAGCAGCGGGAGGGGATACGACACGCAGTATTTT.

The chain carries TRBV19 and TRBJ2-1, with D uncertain. This CDR3 has 16 residues. Trimming removed 4 bases at V and 7 bases at J, with 20 bases between. Germline CDR1 and CDR2: LNHDA and SQIVND (reference sequence). CDR3 protein: CASSTLVSAVGNEQFF. DNA for the CDR3: TGTGCCAGTAGTACCTTGGTTAGTGCGGTGGGGAATGAGCAGTTCTTC.

The chain employs TRBV10-1 and TRBJ2-1; D is unresolved. The length of the CDR3 is 12 residues. From germline, CDR1 is WNHNN and CDR2 SYGVQD (reference sequence). V dropped 4 bases and J dropped 12 bases, with 13 bases sitting between them. CDR3 sequence (DNA): TGCGCCAGCAGTGTTGATGAAACTGGGCAGTTCTTC. Translating it yields CASSVDETGQFF.

This clonotype has just a few counts. The V call is TRBV9, the J call TRBJ2-7; D is possibly TRBD1 (6 bases). The CDR3 extends over 15 amino acids. V was trimmed by 4 bases and J by 3 bases, leaving 17 bases between them. In germline, CDR1 is SGDLS, CDR2 YYNGEE. Written as DNA, the CDR3 is TGTGCCAGCAGCTCGCGACCGGGACACGACTACGAGCAGTACTTC. Protein product: CASSSRPGHDYEQYF.

This clonotype was counted a single time. A read error may explain this, as a much larger clone is one base away. In this CDR3 the conserved last residue, phenylalanine or tryptophan, is missing, so a read error is likely. V is TRBV2 and J is TRBJ1-1; no firm D call. This CDR3 region has 14 residues. The germline V and J ends were trimmed by 7 bases and 4 bases, with 16 bases remaining between them. The V gene's germline CDR1 is SNHLY and CDR2 FYNNEI. CDR3 nucleotide sequence: TGTGCCAGCATCCGACTCCGGGCGGGCACTGAAGCTTTCTAT. Protein sequence: CASIRLRAGTEAFY.

A few counts support this clonotype. V is TRBV4-2 and J is TRBJ1-1; TRBD1 might be the D (5 bases). The germline V gene has CDR1 LGHNA and CDR2 YNFKEQ. V lost 4 bases and J 6 bases, leaving 15 bases between the germline ends. This CDR3 contains 14 residues. The CDR3 reads CASSRTLRDSEAFF. Here the CDR3 DNA reads TGTGCCAGCAGCCGGACGCTACGGGACTCTGAAGCTTTCTTT.

The chain employs TRBV5-8 and TRBJ2-2; D unresolved. Germline CDR1 and CDR2: SGHTS and YDEGEE. V shed 10 bases and J shed 6 bases, with 16 bases lying between them. CDR3 length: 13 residues. The CDR3 region is CAPGLSFAGELFF. DNA of the CDR3: TGTGCCCCCGGTTTGAGCTTTGCCGGGGAGCTGTTTTTT.

The gene calls are TRBV5-1 and TRBJ1-1; no clear D. The germline CDR1 and CDR2 sequences are SGHRS and YFSETQ. Trimming took 0 bases from V and 5 from J, leaving 11 bases between them. CDR3 length equals 14 residues. The CDR3 region has the DNA TGCGCCAGCAGCTTGGTTGGGATTGGTACTGAAGCTTTCTTT. It encodes CASSLVGIGTEAFF.

This clonotype came up many times. The DNA of the CDR3 is TGTGCCAGCAGCTTAATTCAGCAAATCAATGAGCAGTTCTTC. Its translation is CASSLIQQINEQFF. The J gene is TRBJ2-1, the V gene TRBV7-9; the D is unclear. V gave up 2 bases and J gave up 6 bases, with 11 bases separating them. The CDR3 is 14 residues long. Germline loops: CDR1 SEHNR, CDR2 FQNEAQ (reference sequence).

This clonotype was picked up many times. This chain joins TRBV6-2 or TRBV6-3 and TRBJ2-7; the D gene could be TRBD1 or TRBD2 (6 bases each). V shed 6 bases and J shed 2 bases, with 14 bases lying between them. This CDR3 contains 14 residues. Germline CDR1 MNHEY, CDR2 SVGEGT. DNA for the CDR3: TGTGCCAGCAGCCTGTACAGGGAGGCCTACGAGCAGTACTTC. Its translation is CASSLYREAYEQYF.